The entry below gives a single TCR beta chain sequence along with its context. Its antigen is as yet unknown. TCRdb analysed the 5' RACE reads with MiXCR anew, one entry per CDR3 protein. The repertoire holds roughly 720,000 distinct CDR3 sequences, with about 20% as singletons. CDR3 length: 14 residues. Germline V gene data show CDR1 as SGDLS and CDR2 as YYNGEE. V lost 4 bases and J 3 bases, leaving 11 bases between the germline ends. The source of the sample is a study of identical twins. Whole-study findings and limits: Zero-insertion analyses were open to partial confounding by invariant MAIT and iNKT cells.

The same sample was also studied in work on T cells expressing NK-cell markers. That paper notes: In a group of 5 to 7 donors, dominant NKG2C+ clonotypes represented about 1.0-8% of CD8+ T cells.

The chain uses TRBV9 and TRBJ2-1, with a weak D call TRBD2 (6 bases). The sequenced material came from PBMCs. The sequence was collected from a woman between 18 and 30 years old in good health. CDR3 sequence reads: CASSTSLDYNEQFF. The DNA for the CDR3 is TGTGCCAGCAGCACTAGCCTAGACTACAATGAGCAGTTCTTC.